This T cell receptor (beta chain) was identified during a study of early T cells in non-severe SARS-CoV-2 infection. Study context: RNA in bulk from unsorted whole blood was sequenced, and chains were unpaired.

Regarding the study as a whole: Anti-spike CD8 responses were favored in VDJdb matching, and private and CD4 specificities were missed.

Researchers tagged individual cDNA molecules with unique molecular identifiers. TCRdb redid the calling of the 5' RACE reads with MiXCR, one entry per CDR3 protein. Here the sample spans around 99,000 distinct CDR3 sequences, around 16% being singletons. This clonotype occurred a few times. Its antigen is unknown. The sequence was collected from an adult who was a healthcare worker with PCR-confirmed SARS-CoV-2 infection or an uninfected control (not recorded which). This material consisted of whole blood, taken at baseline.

The CDR3 reads CASSPPGAEKLFF. The DNA of the CDR3 is TGTGCCAGCAGCCCCCCGGGAGCGGAAAAACTGTTTTTT. The chain employs TRBV7-6 and TRBJ1-4; D not certain. Germline lookup yields CDR1 SGHVS and CDR2 FNYEAQ. This CDR3 has 13 amino acids. Trimming removed 5 bases at V and 8 bases at J, with 12 bases between.